These 21 T cell receptor beta chains were all obtained from the same sample, sequenced in a study of shared clonotypes between healthy human individuals. Generated by immunoSEQ multiplex PCR, the TCRdb table keeps only in-frame clones and is missing some. This sample has hundreds of thousands of clones, with around 96% found just once. Selected positively for CCR7 and CD45RO-negative, naive CD8 cells excluded terminally differentiated effector memory CD45RA+ cells. Sequenced input: naive CD8+ T cells sorted from blood. The receptors come from a woman aged 25 to 39 in good health.

The chain has TRBV27 and TRBJ2-3; D could derive from TRBD1 or TRBD2 (8 bases each). The germline V gene has CDR1 MNHEY and CDR2 SMNVEV (reference sequence). The CDR3 contains 17 residues. The germline V and J ends were trimmed by 5 bases and 2 bases, with 20 bases remaining between them. The CDR3 spells CASSQGASGFHTDTQYF. CDR3 bases: TGTGCCAGCAGTCAGGGGGCTAGCGGGTTCCACACAGATACGCAGTATTTT.

The V gene is TRBV2, the J gene TRBJ2-7, with 7 bases that match TRBD1. Germline assignment: CDR1 SNHLY and CDR2 FYNNEI. CDR3 size: 15 residues. The V segment lost 5 bases and the J segment 2 bases; nucleotides outside the gene matches: 9. The CDR3 bases are TGTGCCAGCAGTAGTTTCGGACAGGAAGCCTACGAGCAGTACTTC. Amino acid sequence: CASSSFGQEAYEQYF.

The count of this clone is one. The same CDR3 can be traced to other DNA sequences in this sample. This rearrangement joins TRBV27 to TRBJ2-1, with D unresolved. In germline, CDR1 is MNHEY, CDR2 SMNVEV (reference sequence). The V and J ends lost 2 bases and 2 bases respectively, with 7 bases between them. This CDR3 contains 14 residues. The CDR3 region has the DNA TGTGCCAGCAGTTTAGGTACCGCCTACAATGAGCAGTTCTTC. Translating it yields CASSLGTAYNEQFF.

The chain employs TRBV5-4 and TRBJ1-1, with 7 bases that match TRBD1. The CDR3 covers 15 residues. With 0 bases clipped from V and 5 bases from J, the junction kept 7 bases outside the gene matches. Germline CDR1 and CDR2: SGHNT and YYREEE (reference sequence). In nucleotides, the CDR3 is TGTGCCAGCAGCTTGGACAGGGGTATAGGGACTGAAGCTTTCTTT. It is translated as CASSLDRGIGTEAFF.

To note about this clone: This sample includes further DNA sequences coding for the same CDR3. The V call is TRBV5-4, the J call TRBJ2-7, with D unresolved. The CDR3 sequence is 12 residues long. V was trimmed by 1 base and J by 3 bases, leaving 5 bases between them. The germline V gene has CDR1 SGHNT and CDR2 YYREEE (reference sequence). CDR3: CASSLLGYEQYF. The CDR3 region has the DNA TGTGCCAGCAGCTTGCTGGGCTACGAGCAGTACTTC.

V is TRBV5-1 and J is TRBJ1-1; D remains ambiguous. Trimming stripped 0 bases from V and 0 bases from J, with 9 bases between. CDR3 length: 15 amino acids. Germline CDR1 SGHRS, CDR2 YFSETQ. The DNA for the CDR3 is TGCGCCAGCAGCTTGGAACTAGACTTGAACACTGAAGCTTTCTTT. It is translated as CASSLELDLNTEAFF.

This clone was detected only once. V and J are TRBV18 and TRBJ2-7, with D possibly matching TRBD1 (5 bases). This CDR3 spans 14 amino acids. Trimming removed 2 bases at V and 2 bases at J, with 10 bases between. CDR1 is KGHSH, CDR2 LQKENI, per germline. In DNA, the CDR3 is TGTGCCAGCTCACCATACGACAGACCCTACGAGCAGTACTTC. It codes for CASSPYDRPYEQYF.

About this clone: In the same sample, other DNA sequences code for this CDR3. The V call is TRBV27, the J call TRBJ2-7, with D perhaps given as TRBD1 or TRBD2 (7 bases each). V gave up 2 bases and J gave up 5 bases, with 13 bases separating them. Germline CDR1 is MNHEY and CDR2 is SMNVEV (reference sequence). The CDR3 extends over 14 amino acids. CDR3 nucleotide sequence: TGTGCCAGCAGTTTAAGACAGGGAGGGAACGAGCAGTACTTC. It specifies CASSLRQGGNEQYF.

The chain combines TRBV2 with TRBJ2-1, with 9 bases identical to TRBD2. The junction had 6 bases not matched to a gene; V was cut back by 4 bases and J by 5 bases. The CDR3 has 15 residues. CDR1 and CDR2 (germline): SNHLY, FYNNEI. CDR3 in DNA: TGTGCCAGCAGTGGTGGCGGGAGGGCCAACAATGAGCAGTTCTTC. This translates into CASSGGGRANNEQFF.

Comment on this clone: The sample carries other DNA sequences with the same CDR3. The chain links TRBV5-4 to TRBJ2-1; no firm D call. Trimming cost V 3 bases and J 8 bases, with 6 bases left between them. Germline V CDR1 and CDR2: SGHNT, YYREEE (reference sequence). The CDR3 runs 11 residues. The CDR3 DNA reads TGTGCCAGCAGCTCGGTGGATGAGCAGTTCTTC. Its translation: CASSSVDEQFF. Complete variable domain (other parts from reference TRBV5-4 and TRBJ2-1): ETGVTQSPTHLIKTRGQQVTLRCSSQSGHNTVSWYQQALGQGPQFIFQYYREEENGRGNFPPRFSGLQFPNYSSELNVNALELDDSALYLCASSSVDEQFFGPGTRLTVL.

This clone was seen only once. The chain is built from TRBV4-1 and TRBJ2-7; TRBD1 is a possible D gene (5 bases). Germline values: CDR1 MGHRA, CDR2 YSYEKL. V lost 1 base and J 5 bases, leaving 6 bases between the germline ends. The CDR3 length is 12 residues. In DNA, the CDR3 is TGCGCCAGCAGCCAAGTAGGGGACGAGCAGTACTTC. Translated: CASSQVGDEQYF.

The chain uses TRBV6-1 and TRBJ2-7; 7 bases line up with TRBD1. This CDR3 is 15 amino acids long. V dropped 2 bases and J dropped 4; count of bases not matched to a gene: 8. Germline CDR1 MNHNS, CDR2 SASEGT. CDR3 residues: CASSEIIGGLYEQYF. Written as DNA, the CDR3 is TGTGCCAGCAGTGAAATAATAGGGGGCTTGTACGAGCAGTACTTC.

Only one count was recorded for this clone. The chain combines TRBV10-3 with TRBJ2-7; possibly TRBD2 for D (6 bases). CDR1 is ENHRY, CDR2 SYGVKD, per germline. The CDR3 is 14 residues long. Deletions cut 4 bases from V and 4 bases from J, with 14 bases between. For the CDR3, the DNA is TGTGCCATCAGTGCCGCGGGACTCCAATACGAGCAGTACTTC. It is translated as CAISAAGLQYEQYF.

The V and J genes are TRBV7-9 and TRBJ1-2; a possible D gene is TRBD1 (5 bases). Germline V lookup: CDR1 SEHNR, CDR2 FQNEAQ (reference sequence). CDR3 length: 15 residues. V was clipped by 0 bases and J by 5 bases, with 13 bases between them. CDR3 in DNA: TGTGCCAGCAGCTTAGCAGGGGTCGGGGCGTATGGCTACACCTTC. Amino acids: CASSLAGVGAYGYTF.

The chain recombines TRBV4-1 with TRBJ2-5, with TRBD1 identical over 8 bases. The CDR3 is made up of 15 amino acids. Germline lookup yields CDR1 MGHRA and CDR2 YSYEKL. After removal of 0 bases from V and 5 bases from J, the junction contained 5 bases not matched to a gene. The CDR3 DNA is TGCGCCAGCAGCCAAGACAGGGGGCTGGGGGAGACCCAGTACTTC. It translates to CASSQDRGLGETQYF.

Note on this clone: Other DNA sequences in the sample encode the same CDR3. V usage is TRBV19 and J usage is TRBJ1-2; D is uncertain. Germline CDR1 reads LNHDA; CDR2 reads SQIVND (reference sequence). Trimming took 3 bases from V and 2 from J, leaving 10 bases between them. The CDR3 has 14 amino acids. CDR3 bases: TGTGCCAGTAGTATTGCGGGAGGGAACTATGGCTACACCTTC. As protein: CASSIAGGNYGYTF. Combining the CDR3 with reference TRBV19 and TRBJ1-2 gives the whole variable domain DGGITQSPKYLFRKEGQNVTLSCEQNLNHDAMYWYRQDPGQGLRLIYYSQIVNDFQKGDIAEGYSVSREKKESFPLTVTSAQKNPTAFYLCASSIAGGNYGYTFGSGTRLTVV.

This chain uses TRBV28 with TRBJ2-3; TRBD1 might be the D (6 bases). From germline, CDR1 is MDHEN and CDR2 SYDVKM. Trimming shortened V by 6 bases and J by 0 bases, and 19 bases separated the two germline ends. This CDR3 is 17 amino acids long. The CDR3 loop is CASSDPLDRRSTDTQYF. The CDR3 coding sequence is TGTGCCAGCAGCGACCCCTTGGACAGACGGAGCACAGATACGCAGTATTTT.

This clone has only one observation. The V call is TRBV27, the J call TRBJ1-4; 7 bases fit TRBD1. V shed 8 bases and J 4 bases; nucleotides not matched to a gene: 4. Germline V lookup: CDR1 MNHEY, CDR2 SMNVEV (reference sequence). CDR3 length: 13 residues. CDR3 loop: CASADRSNEKLFF. CDR3 in DNA: TGTGCCAGCGCGGACAGGAGTAATGAAAAACTGTTTTTT.

The chain couples TRBV27 to TRBJ2-5; 7 nucleotides agree with TRBD2. The V segment lost 0 bases and the J segment 5 bases; nucleotides outside the gene matches: 9. The length of the CDR3 is 16 residues. In germline, CDR1 is MNHEY, CDR2 SMNVEV (reference sequence). CDR3: CASSLSDGGLGETQYF. Here the CDR3 DNA reads TGTGCCAGCAGTTTATCGGACGGGGGGTTAGGGGAGACCCAGTACTTC.

V gene TRBV5-1 combines with J gene TRBJ2-3, with TRBD2 matching 10 bases. Germline trimming cut 0 bases from V and 6 bases from J; bases unmatched to any gene: 13. The CDR3 runs 18 residues. Germline-derived CDR1 and CDR2 are SGHRS and YFSETQ. The CDR3 bases are TGCGCCAGCAGCTTGGCCGAACTAGCGGGGACGTCAGTCGATACGCAGTATTTT. Encoded protein: CASSLAELAGTSVDTQYF.

The chain couples TRBV10-3 to TRBJ2-7; TRBD2 aligns across 7 bases. V was pared by 4 bases and J by 3 bases, with 6 bases of the junction left unmatched. CDR1 is ENHRY and CDR2 is SYGVKD in the germline V gene. This CDR3 is 14 amino acids long. CDR3 region: CAISARDYLYEQYF. In nucleotides, the CDR3 is TGTGCCATCAGTGCCCGGGACTACCTCTACGAGCAGTACTTC.